This TCR beta chain stems from a study of read filtering for tumor transcriptome and immune sequencing. The CDR3 is 15 amino acids. Germline CDR1 is LGHNA and CDR2 is YNFKEQ. The germline V and J ends were trimmed by 1 base and 2 bases, with 11 bases remaining between them. This clonotype came up many times. From approximately 430 ng of RNA, a library with molecular barcoded alpha/delta and beta/gamma adaptors was made. From the reads, TCRdb called clonotypes with MiXCR, one entry per CDR3 protein. The sample records some 120,000 distinct CDR3 sequences, around 13% being singletons. The sample consisted of a population of CD138-negative cells sorted from bone marrow. The V call is TRBV4-2, the J call TRBJ2-5, with a weak D call TRBD1 (6 bases). The sequence derives from a donor over 35 with multiple myeloma. The DNA of the CDR3 is TGTGCCAGCAGCCAAGTGGGCAGGGGACAAGAGACCCAGTACTTC. Translated, it gives CASSQVGRGQETQYF.